This T cell receptor (beta chain) was obtained from a study of shared clonotypes between healthy human individuals. Assay: immunoSEQ multiplex PCR; the TCRdb copy retains only in-frame clones and omits some. This table holds about 1 million clones, more than 60% found once. Losses at the gene ends were 5 bases for V and 8 bases for J; bases not matched to a gene: 6. This CDR3 region has 13 residues. From germline, CDR1 is MDHEN and CDR2 SYDVKM. The TCR sequence derives from a man aged 18 to 30 in good health. The sample consisted of memory CD4+ T cells sorted from blood. As to subset: CD45RA-negative fraction. The J gene is TRBJ1-2, the V gene TRBV28; 9 nucleotides line up with TRBD1. The DNA of the CDR3 is TGTGCCAGCAGTACAGGGGGCGCGAGGGGCTACACCTTC. Protein product: CASSTGGARGYTF.